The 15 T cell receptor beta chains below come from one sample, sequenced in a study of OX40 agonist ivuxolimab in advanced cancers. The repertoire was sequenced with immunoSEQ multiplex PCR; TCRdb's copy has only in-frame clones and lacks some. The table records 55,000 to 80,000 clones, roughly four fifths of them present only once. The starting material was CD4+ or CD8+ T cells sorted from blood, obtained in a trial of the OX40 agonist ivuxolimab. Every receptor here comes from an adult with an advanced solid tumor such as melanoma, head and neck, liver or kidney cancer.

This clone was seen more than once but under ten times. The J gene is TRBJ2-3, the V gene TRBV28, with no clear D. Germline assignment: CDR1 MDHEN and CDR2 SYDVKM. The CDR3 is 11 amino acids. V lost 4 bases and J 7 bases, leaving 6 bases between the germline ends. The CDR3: CASSWGNTQYF. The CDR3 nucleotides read TGTGCCAGCAGTTGGGGAAATACGCAGTATTTT.

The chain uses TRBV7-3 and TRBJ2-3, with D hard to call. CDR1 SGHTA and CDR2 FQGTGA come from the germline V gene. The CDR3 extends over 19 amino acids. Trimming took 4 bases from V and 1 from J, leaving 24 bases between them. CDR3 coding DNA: TGTGCCAGCAGCTCGCTTCCCTCTTGGACGGAGATTGGCACAGATACGCAGTATTTT. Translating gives CASSSLPSWTEIGTDTQYF.

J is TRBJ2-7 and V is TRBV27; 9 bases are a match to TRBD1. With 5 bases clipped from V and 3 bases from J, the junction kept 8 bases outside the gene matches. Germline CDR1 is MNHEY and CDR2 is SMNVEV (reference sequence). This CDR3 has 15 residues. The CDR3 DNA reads TGTGCCAGCAGTAAACCGGGACAGGGCGTCTACGAGCAGTACTTC. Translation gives CASSKPGQGVYEQYF.

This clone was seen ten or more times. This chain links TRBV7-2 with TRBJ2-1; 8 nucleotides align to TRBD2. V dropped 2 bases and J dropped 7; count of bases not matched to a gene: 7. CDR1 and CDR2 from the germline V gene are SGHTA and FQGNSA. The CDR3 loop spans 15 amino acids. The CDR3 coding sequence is TGTGCCAGCAGCTTAACGCGGGGGGATTGGAATGAGCAGTTCTTC. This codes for CASSLTRGDWNEQFF.

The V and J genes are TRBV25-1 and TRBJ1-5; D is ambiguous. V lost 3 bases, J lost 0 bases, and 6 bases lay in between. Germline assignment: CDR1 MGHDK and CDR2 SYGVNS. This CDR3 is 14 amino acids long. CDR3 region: CASSDMNSNQPQHF. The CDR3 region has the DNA TGTGCCAGCAGTGACATGAATAGCAATCAGCCCCAGCATTTT.

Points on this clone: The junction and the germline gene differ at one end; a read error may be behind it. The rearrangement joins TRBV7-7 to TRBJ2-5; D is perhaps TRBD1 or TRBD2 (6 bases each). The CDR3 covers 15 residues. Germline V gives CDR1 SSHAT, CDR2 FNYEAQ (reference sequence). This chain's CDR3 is CASTSERGAWETQYF. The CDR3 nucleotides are TGTGCTAGCACTTCAGAAAGGGGGGCTTGGGAGACCCAGTACTTC.

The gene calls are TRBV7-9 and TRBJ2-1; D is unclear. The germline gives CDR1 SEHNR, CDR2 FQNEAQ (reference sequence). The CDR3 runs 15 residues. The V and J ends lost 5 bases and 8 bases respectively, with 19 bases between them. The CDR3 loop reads CASSPTGSSNDEQFF. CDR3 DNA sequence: TGTGCCAGCAGCCCCACCGGGTCGTCCAACGATGAGCAGTTCTTC.

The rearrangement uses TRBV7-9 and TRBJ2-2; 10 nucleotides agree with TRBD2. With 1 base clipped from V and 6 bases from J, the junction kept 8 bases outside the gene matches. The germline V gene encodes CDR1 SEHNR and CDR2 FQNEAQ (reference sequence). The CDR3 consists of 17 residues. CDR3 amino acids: CASSLVAGGTGPGELFF. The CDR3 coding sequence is TGTGCCAGCAGCTTAGTAGCGGGGGGCACCGGTCCCGGGGAGCTGTTTTTT.

CDR3 nucleotide sequence: TGTGCCAGCAGGATGACAGGGGTGAACACCGGGGAGCTGTTTTTT. It yields the protein CASRMTGVNTGELFF. The J gene is TRBJ2-2, the V gene TRBV5-6; 8 bases line up with TRBD1. The CDR3 is 15 amino acids. The V gene end was trimmed by 5 bases and the J gene end by 1 base; junction bases not matched to a gene: 4. The V gene's germline CDR1 is SGHDT and CDR2 YYEEEE.

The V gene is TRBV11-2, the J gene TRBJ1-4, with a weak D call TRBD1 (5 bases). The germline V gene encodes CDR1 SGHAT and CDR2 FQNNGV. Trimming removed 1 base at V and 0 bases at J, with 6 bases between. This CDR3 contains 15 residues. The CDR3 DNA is TGTGCCAGCAGCTTAGCAGGGCCAACTAATGAAAAACTGTTTTTT. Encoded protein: CASSLAGPTNEKLFF.

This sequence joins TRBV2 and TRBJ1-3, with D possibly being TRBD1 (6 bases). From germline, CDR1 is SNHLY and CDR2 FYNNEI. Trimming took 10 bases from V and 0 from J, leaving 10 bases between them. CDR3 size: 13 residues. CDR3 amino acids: CANLGGSGNTIYF. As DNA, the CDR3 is TGTGCCAACTTAGGGGGCTCTGGAAACACCATATATTTT.

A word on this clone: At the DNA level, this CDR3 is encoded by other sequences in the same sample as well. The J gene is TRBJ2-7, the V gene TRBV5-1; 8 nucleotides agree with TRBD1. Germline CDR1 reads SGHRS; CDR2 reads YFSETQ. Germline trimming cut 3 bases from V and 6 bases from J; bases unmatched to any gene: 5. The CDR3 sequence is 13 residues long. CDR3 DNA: TGCGCCAGCAGCTCCCAGGGGGCCCTCGAGCAGTACTTC. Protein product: CASSSQGALEQYF.

The CDR3 nucleotides are TGTGCCAGCAGCAAAGCGGGCTACGAGCAGTACTTC. This translates into CASSKAGYEQYF. The rearrangement joins TRBV21-1 to TRBJ2-7. TRBV21-1 is listed as a pseudogene. CDR3 size: 12 residues.

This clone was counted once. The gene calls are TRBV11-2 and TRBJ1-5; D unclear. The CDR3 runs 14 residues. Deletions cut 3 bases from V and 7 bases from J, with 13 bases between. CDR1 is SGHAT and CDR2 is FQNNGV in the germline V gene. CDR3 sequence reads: CASSLAPWGQPQHF. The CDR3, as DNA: TGTGCCAGCAGCTTGGCACCCTGGGGACAGCCCCAGCATTTT.

The CDR3 sequence: CASSVGTVSAYEQYF. CDR3 coding DNA: TGTGCCAGCAGCGTCGGGACAGTCTCAGCCTACGAGCAGTACTTC. The chain employs TRBV7-8 and TRBJ2-7; 7 positions agree with TRBD1. The V gene's germline CDR1 is SGHVS and CDR2 FQNEAQ. The CDR3 totals 15 residues. J lost 2 bases, V lost 5 bases, and 9 bases had no gene match.